The 8 T cell receptor beta chains in this list originate from one sample, sequenced in a study of T cells in Graves' hyperthyroidism and ophthalmopathy. It was RNA transcripts that yielded the amplified TCR beta CDR3 regions. RT-PCR in the first round (using the HTBI primer set) targeted the TCR CDR3. TCRdb reprocessed the multiplex PCR reads with MiXCR, giving one entry per CDR3 protein. The table includes about 50,000 distinct CDR3 sequences, 40% to 55% detected once. What was sequenced was blood. These receptors came from a woman aged 25 to 39 with Graves' ophthalmopathy.

Turning to this clonotype: Without the conserved terminal phenylalanine or tryptophan, this CDR3 likely stems from a read error. The gene calls are TRBV6-6 and TRBJ2-7; tentatively, D is TRBD2 (7 bases). The CDR3 spans 18 residues. Germline lookup yields CDR1 MNHNY and CDR2 SVGAGI (reference sequence). The CDR3 DNA follows: TGCGCCAGCAGCGATGGGAGGGCAGGGGACGTTCGGCTCTACGAGCAGTACCTC. This translates into CASSDGRAGDVRLYEQYL.

This clonotype is judged medium-sized. The rearrangement joins TRBV24-1 to TRBJ2-1; D perhaps matches TRBD1 (6 bases). Germline CDR1 KGHDR, CDR2 SFDVKD. V was pared by 1 base and J by 2 bases, with 8 bases between. This CDR3 comprises 15 residues. CDR3 DNA sequence: TGTGCCACCAGTGATTTAGACAGGACCTACAATGAGCAGTTCTTC. Translating it yields CATSDLDRTYNEQFF.

V is TRBV29-1 and J is TRBJ2-3; TRBD2 might be the D (7 bases). Germline V lookup: CDR1 SQVTM, CDR2 ANQGSEA. V gave up 3 bases and J gave up 2 bases, with 18 bases separating them. This CDR3 is built from 16 residues. In nucleotides, the CDR3 is TGCAGCGTTGAGCTGGGGGCTAGCGGAGACACAGATACGCAGTATTTT. It yields the protein CSVELGASGDTDTQYF.

The rearrangement uses TRBV2 and TRBJ2-1; weak D call: TRBD2 (5 bases). Germline V CDR1 and CDR2: SNHLY, FYNNEI. The V end lost 0 bases, the J end lost 0 bases, and 9 bases lay between the germline ends. The CDR3 totals 16 residues. The CDR3 DNA sequence: TGTGCCAGCAGTGAAGCGTCGGACTCCTCCTACAATGAGCAGTTCTTC. Amino acids: CASSEASDSSYNEQFF. The full variable domain, with the rest looked up from reference TRBV2 and TRBJ2-1, is EPEVTQTPSHQVTQMGQEVILRCVPISNHLYFYWYRQILGQKVEFLVSFYNNEISEKSEIFDDQFSVERPDGSNFTLKIRSTKLEDSAMYFCASSEASDSSYNEQFFGPGTRLTVL.

Regarding this clonotype: With a much larger clone just one base away, this may be a read error. The chain employs TRBV28 and TRBJ1-5; no reliable D call. This CDR3 region has 13 residues. CDR1 is MDHEN, CDR2 SYDVKM, per germline. CDR3 in DNA: TGTGCCTGCAGTTTATTGGGGAATCAGCCCCAGCATTTT. Its translation is CACSLLGNQPQHF.

Note on this clonotype: One base away lies a much larger clone, so this may be a sequencing read error. The chain recombines TRBV11-2 with TRBJ2-2; D is uncertain. Trimming stripped 5 bases from V and 9 bases from J, with 13 bases between. The CDR3 contains 13 residues. Germline V CDR1 and CDR2: SGHAT, FQNNGV. CDR3 loop: CASSPDLIRELFF. The CDR3, as DNA: TGTGCCAGCAGCCCAGACCTGATTCGGGAGCTGTTTTTT.

This clonotype is medium-sized (0.01 to 0.1%) within its sample. This sequence joins TRBV29-1 and TRBJ2-3; the D gene is possibly TRBD2 (5 bases). The germline V gene encodes CDR1 SQVTM and CDR2 ANQGSEA. V was shortened by 7 bases and J by 4 bases, with 15 bases between the two germline ends. The CDR3 spans 13 residues. CDR3: CSAKRSSADTQYF. CDR3 bases: TGCAGCGCCAAACGGAGTAGCGCAGATACGCAGTATTTT.

There are many counts of this clonotype. The rearrangement links TRBV20-1 to TRBJ1-2, with D possibly TRBD1 on 5 matching bases. The CDR3 spans 13 residues. Germline V lookup: CDR1 DFQATT, CDR2 SNEGSKA (reference sequence). The CDR3 loop is CSPGRTPTYGYTF. The CDR3 DNA sequence: TGCAGCCCAGGGAGAACACCGACCTATGGCTACACCTTC.